The entry below describes one T cell receptor beta chain. The antigen is unknown. Naive CD8 cells were CD45RO-negative, positively selected for CCR7, excluding terminally differentiated effector memory CD45RA+ cells. CDR1 and CDR2 (germline): MDHEN, SYDVKM. The CDR3 has 16 residues. The V end lost 4 bases, the J end lost 4 bases, and 19 bases lay between the germline ends. This sample stems from a study of shared clonotypes between healthy human individuals. Study-wide context: Serving as donors were two women and a few men, whose ages spanned 18 to 49.

Assay used: immunoSEQ multiplex PCR; TCRdb lists only in-frame clones, some missing. The table includes approximately 600,000 clones, approximately 96% detected once. Regarding the study as a whole: Against clonotypes common to all four donors, non-shared ones had lower generation probabilities.

The sequencing input was naive CD8+ T cells sorted from blood. The chain joins TRBV28 to TRBJ1-2; D unclear. The sequence was collected from a woman aged 25 to 39 in good health. The CDR3, as DNA: TGTGCCAGCAGTTCAACAATGGAGGCGCAAGGCTATGGCTACACCTTC. This codes for CASSSTMEAQGYGYTF.